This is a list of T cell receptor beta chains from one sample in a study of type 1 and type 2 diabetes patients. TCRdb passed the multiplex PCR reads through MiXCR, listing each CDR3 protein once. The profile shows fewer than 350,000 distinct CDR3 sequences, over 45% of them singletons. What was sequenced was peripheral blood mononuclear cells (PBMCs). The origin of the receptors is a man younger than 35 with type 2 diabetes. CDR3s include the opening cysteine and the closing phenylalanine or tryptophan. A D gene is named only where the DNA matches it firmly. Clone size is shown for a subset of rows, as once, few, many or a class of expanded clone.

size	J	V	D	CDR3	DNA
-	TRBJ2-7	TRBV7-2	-	CASSLVSGEHHEQYF	TGTGCCAGCAGCTTAGTTTCGGGGGAGCATCACGAGCAGTACTTC
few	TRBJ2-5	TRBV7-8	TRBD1	CASSLVGIQGARETQYF	TGTGCCAGCAGCTTAGTGGGCATTCAGGGGGCGAGGGAGACCCAGTACTTC
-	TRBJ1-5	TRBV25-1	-	CASSDHNSNQPQHF	TGTGCCAGCAGTGACCATAATAGCAATCAGCCCCAGCATTTT
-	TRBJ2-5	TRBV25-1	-	CASSEEGLETQYF	TGTGCCAGCAGTGAAGAGGGGTTAGAGACCCAGTACTTC
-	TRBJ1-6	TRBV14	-	CASSQSGPDDSPLHF	TGTGCCAGCAGCCAATCCGGGCCGGACGATTCACCCCTCCACTTT
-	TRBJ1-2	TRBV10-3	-	CAISSEQGYGYTF	TGTGCCATCAGTTCTGAGCAGGGTTATGGCTACACCTTC
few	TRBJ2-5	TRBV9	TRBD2	CASSVVGLAGGLETQYF	TGTGCCAGCAGCGTAGTGGGTCTTGCGGGGGGGTTGGAGACCCAGTACTTC
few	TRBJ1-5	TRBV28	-	CASSYTAPSRKGVGEGQPQHF	TGTGCCAGCAGTTACACGGCCCCGTCTAGGAAGGGTGTAGGGGAGGGACAGCCCCAGCATTTT
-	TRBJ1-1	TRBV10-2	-	CASRRQEVGTKAFF	TGCGCCAGCAGGAGACAGGAAGTAGGCACTAAAGCTTTCTTT
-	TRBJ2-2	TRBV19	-	CASRHQGTGELFF	TGTGCCAGTAGGCACCAGGGTACCGGGGAGCTGTTTTTT
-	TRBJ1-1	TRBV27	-	CASSYSAALNTEAFF	TGTGCCAGCAGTTACTCGGCAGCCTTGAACACTGAAGCTTTCTTT
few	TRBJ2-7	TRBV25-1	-	CASSDSWSYGQYF	TGTGCCAGCAGTGATTCCTGGTCCTACGGGCAGTACTTC
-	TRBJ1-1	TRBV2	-	CASSSGANTEAIF	TGTGCCAGCAGTTCGGGGGCGAACACTGAAGCTATCTTT
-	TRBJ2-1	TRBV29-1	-	CSVGLGSEQFF	TGCAGCGTTGGTCTGGGTTCTGAGCAGTTCTTC
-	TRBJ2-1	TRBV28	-	CASSPPDRAHNEQFF	TGTGCCAGCAGTCCCCCGGACCGCGCCCACAATGAGCAGTTCTTC
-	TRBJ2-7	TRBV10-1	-	CASSVDILYEQYF	TGCGCCAGCAGTGTAGACATCTTATACGAGCAGTACTTC
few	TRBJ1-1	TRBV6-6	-	CASSPLGRHTEAFF	TGTGCCAGCAGCCCACTTGGTAGACACACTGAAGCTTTCTTT
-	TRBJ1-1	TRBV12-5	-	CASGLGTWDTEAFF	TGTGCTAGTGGTTTGGGAACGTGGGACACTGAAGCTTTCTTT
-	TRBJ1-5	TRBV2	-	CASSEESNQPQHF	TGTGCCAGCAGTGAGGAGAGCAATCAGCCCCAGCATTTT
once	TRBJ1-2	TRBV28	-	CASRGDLRAYGYTF	TGTGCCAGCAGGGGAGATTTGAGAGCCTATGGCTACACCTTC
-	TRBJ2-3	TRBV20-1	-	CSARAADGTDTQYF	TGCAGTGCTAGGGCCGCGGACGGCACAGATACGCAGTATTTT
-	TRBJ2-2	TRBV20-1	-	CSADNTGELFF	TGCAGTGCTGACAACACCGGGGAGCTGTTTTTT
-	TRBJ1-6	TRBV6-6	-	CASSYPAPLHF	TGTGCCAGCAGTTACCCCGCTCCCCTCCACTTT
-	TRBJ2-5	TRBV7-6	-	CASSLDPGPQETQYF	TGTGCCAGCAGCTTGGATCCCGGCCCGCAAGAGACCCAGTACTTC
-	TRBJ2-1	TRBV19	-	CASSPQGQSYNEQFF	TGTGCCAGCAGCCCACAGGGTCAGTCCTACAATGAGCAGTTCTTC
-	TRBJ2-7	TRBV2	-	CASSGRAGPMEQYF	TGTGCCAGCAGCGGACGGGCAGGTCCTATGGAGCAGTACTTC
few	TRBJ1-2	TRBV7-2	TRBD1	CASSPGTGPNYGYTF	TGTGCCAGCAGCCCCGGGACAGGGCCTAACTATGGCTACACCTTC
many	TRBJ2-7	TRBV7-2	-	CASSKSSYEQYF	TGTGCCAGCAGCAAGAGCTCCTACGAGCAGTACTTC
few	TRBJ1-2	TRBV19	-	CASSIRPPNYGYTF	TGTGCCAGTAGTATTCGGCCTCCCAACTATGGCTACACCTTC
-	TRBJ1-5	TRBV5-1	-	CASLPCWQPQHF	TGCGCCAGCCTACCCTGTTGGCAGCCCCAGCATTTT
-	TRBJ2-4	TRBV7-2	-	CASSPRTARLAKNIQYF	TGTGCCAGCAGCCCCCGGACAGCCCGATTAGCCAAAAACATTCAGTACTTC
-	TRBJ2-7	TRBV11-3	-	CASSPFSPLEDEQYF	TGTGCCAGCAGTCCCTTCTCCCCCTTGGAGGACGAGCAGTACTTC
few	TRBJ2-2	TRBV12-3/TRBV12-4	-	CASSLISGSPGELFF	TGTGCCAGCAGTTTAATTTCAGGGTCTCCCGGGGAGCTGTTTTTT
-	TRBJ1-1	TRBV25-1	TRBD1	CASINPRGLNTEAFF	TGTGCCAGCATAAATCCCAGGGGGTTGAACACTGAAGCTTTCTTT
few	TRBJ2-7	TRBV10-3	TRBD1	CAISPGTGNSYEQYF	TGTGCCATCAGTCCCGGGACAGGGAACAGTTACGAGCAGTACTTC
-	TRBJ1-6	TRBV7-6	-	CASSLAVTVSYNSPLHF	TGTGCCAGCAGCTTAGCGGTCACAGTCTCCTATAATTCACCCCTCCACTTT
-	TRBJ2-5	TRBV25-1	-	CASSELGTETQETQYF	TGTGCCAGCAGTGAATTAGGTACAGAGACCCAAGAGACCCAGTACTTC
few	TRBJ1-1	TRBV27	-	CASSPLANTEAFF	TGTGCCAGCAGTCCTTTGGCGAACACTGAAGCTTTCTTT
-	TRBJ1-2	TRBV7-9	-	CASSLVQGRDGYTF	TGTGCCAGCAGCTTGGTACAGGGTAGGGATGGCTACACCTTC
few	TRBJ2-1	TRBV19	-	CASSISPPEQFF	TGTGCCAGTAGTATAAGTCCCCCGGAGCAGTTCTTC
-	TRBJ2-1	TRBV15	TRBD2	CATSGKTSGRVNGEQFF	TGTGCCACCAGCGGGAAGACTAGCGGGAGGGTTAATGGTGAGCAGTTCTTC
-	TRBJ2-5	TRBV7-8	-	CASSLVLSGVETQYF	TGTGCCAGCAGCTTGGTCCTATCGGGGGTAGAGACCCAGTACTTC
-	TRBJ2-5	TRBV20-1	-	CSSYKPPRETQYF	TGCAGCAGCTATAAGCCTCCCCGTGAGACCCAGTACTTC
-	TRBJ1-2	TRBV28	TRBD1	CASNRPTGDGYTF	TGTGCCAGCAACCGACCCACAGGGGATGGCTACACCTTC
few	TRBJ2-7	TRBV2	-	CASSEAMTETYEQYF	TGTGCCAGCAGTGAAGCCATGACAGAAACCTACGAGCAGTACTTC
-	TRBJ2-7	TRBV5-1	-	CASSQVTGDEQYF	TGCGCCAGCAGCCAAGTCACCGGGGACGAGCAGTACTTC
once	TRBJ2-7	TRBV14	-	CASTTSRDVEQYF	TGCGCCAGCACTACATCTAGGGACGTCGAGCAGTACTTC
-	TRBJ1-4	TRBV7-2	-	CASSQDLGATNEKLFF	TGCGCCAGCAGCCAAGATTTGGGGGCAACTAATGAAAAACTGTTTTTT
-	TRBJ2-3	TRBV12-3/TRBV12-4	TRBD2	CASSLSGGRNTQYF	TGTGCCAGCAGTCTTAGCGGGGGGAGGAATACGCAGTATTTT
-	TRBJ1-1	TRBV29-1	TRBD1	CSVGLPGQGHTEAFF	TGCAGCGTTGGCCTACCGGGACAGGGACACACTGAAGCTTTCTTT